Below, 5 T cell receptor beta chains from the same sample are listed, as sequenced in a study of response to subunit inactivated influenza vaccine (dated by TCRdb to 2016 to 2019). The library was obtained by RT-PCR. The sample was run on an Illumina HiSeq 2500. TCRdb itself trimmed the public reads at Q25 with fastp, ran MiXCR and retained productive beta chains. Rows are unified per CDR3 protein, each entry keeping the most common DNA and genes. The table for this sample lists roughly 700,000 distinct CDR3 sequences; 11% to 15% of them were counted only once. The top ten constitute 5.5% to 7% of the sample. The sequencing used PBMCs from blood, collected roughly 2 weeks before vaccination. The receptors were sampled from a man between 45 and 60 years old who received an inactivated influenza vaccine. Donor details come from another sample of the same person, matched by shared clones.

This sequence joins TRBV2 and TRBJ1-6; maybe TRBD1 (5 bases). CDR1 is SNHLY, CDR2 FYNNEI, per germline. Trimming took 7 bases from V and 10 from J, leaving 14 bases between them. This CDR3 region has 13 residues. The CDR3 region is CASTDSPGSPLHF. CDR3 DNA sequence: TGTGCCAGCACAGACAGCCCTGGGTCACCCCTCCACTTT.

The rearrangement uses TRBV28 and TRBJ1-2, with 10 nucleotides matching TRBD1. The CDR3 runs to 13 residues. V lost 6 bases, J lost 7 bases, and 5 bases stayed unmatched. Germline V gene sequence: CDR1 MDHEN, CDR2 SYDVKM. For the CDR3, the DNA is TGTGCCAGCAGCTTGACAGGGGGCTCTGGCTACACCTTC. Translation: CASSLTGGSGYTF.

This chain connects TRBV5-1 to TRBJ2-5; 8 bases are shared with TRBD2. The CDR3 runs to 14 residues. The V and J ends lost 5 bases and 3 bases, in that order; junction bases with no gene match: 6. Germline V lookup: CDR1 SGHRS, CDR2 YFSETQ. The CDR3 loop is CASRPGGAKETQYF. The CDR3, as DNA: TGCGCCAGCAGACCCGGGGGGGCGAAAGAGACCCAGTACTTC.

This clonotype was picked up many times. The V call is TRBV7-2, the J call TRBJ2-7, with D hard to call. This CDR3 comprises 13 residues. Trimming cost V 5 bases and J 2 bases, with 10 bases left between them. Germline assignment: CDR1 SGHTA and CDR2 FQGNSA. The CDR3 DNA follows: TGTGCCAGCAGCCCCGGCGTCCCCTACGAGCAGTACTTC. Translating it yields CASSPGVPYEQYF.

The chain joins TRBV5-1 to TRBJ1-1; possibly TRBD1 for D (5 bases). Germline CDR1 and CDR2: SGHRS and YFSETQ. The V end was cut by 6 bases, the J end by 0 bases, with 12 bases between. The CDR3 has 14 residues. CDR3 nucleotides: TGCGCCAGCAAGGCCGGGGGGTTGAACACTGAAGCTTTCTTT. This codes for CASKAGGLNTEAFF.